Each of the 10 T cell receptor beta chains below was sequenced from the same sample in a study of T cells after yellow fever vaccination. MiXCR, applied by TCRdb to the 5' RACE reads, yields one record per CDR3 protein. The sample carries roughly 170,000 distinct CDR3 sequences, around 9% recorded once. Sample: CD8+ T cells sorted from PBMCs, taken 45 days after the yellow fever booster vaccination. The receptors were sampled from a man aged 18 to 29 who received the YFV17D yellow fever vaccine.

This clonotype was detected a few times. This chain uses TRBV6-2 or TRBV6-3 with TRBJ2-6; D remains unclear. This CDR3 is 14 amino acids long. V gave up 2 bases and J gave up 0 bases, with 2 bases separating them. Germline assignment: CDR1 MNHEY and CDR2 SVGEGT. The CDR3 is CASSYGSGANVLTF. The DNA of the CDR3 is TGTGCCAGCAGTTACGGCTCTGGGGCCAACGTCCTGACTTTC.

CDR3 sequence (DNA): TGTGCCAGCAGTTACGGACTAACTTTCCGTGAGCGGGGGGCCTACGAGCAGTACTTC. Its protein product is CASSYGLTFRERGAYEQYF. The V and J genes are TRBV6-2 or TRBV6-3 and TRBJ2-7; TRBD2 aligns across 9 bases. V dropped 2 bases and J dropped 2; count of bases not matched to a gene: 16. The CDR3 sequence is 19 residues long. Per germline, CDR1 MNHEY and CDR2 SVGEGT.

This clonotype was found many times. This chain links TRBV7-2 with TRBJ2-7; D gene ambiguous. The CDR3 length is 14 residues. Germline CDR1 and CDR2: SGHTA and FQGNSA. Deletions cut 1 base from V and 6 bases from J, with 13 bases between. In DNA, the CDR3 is TGTGCCAGCAGCTTAGTTCCGGTTAGCAGCGAGCAGTACGTC. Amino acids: CASSLVPVSSEQYV.

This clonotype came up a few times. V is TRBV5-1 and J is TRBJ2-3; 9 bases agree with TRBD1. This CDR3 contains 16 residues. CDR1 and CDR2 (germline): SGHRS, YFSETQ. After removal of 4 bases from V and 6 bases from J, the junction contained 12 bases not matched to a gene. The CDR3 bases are TGCGCCAGCAGCCGCTGGACAGGGGAGGAAGGGGATACGCAGTATTTT. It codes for CASSRWTGEEGDTQYF.

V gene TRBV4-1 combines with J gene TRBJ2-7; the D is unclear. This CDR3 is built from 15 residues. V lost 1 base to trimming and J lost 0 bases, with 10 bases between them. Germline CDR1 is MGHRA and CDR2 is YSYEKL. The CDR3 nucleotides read TGCGCCAGCAGCCAAGGGGCCGCGAGCTCCTACGAGCAGTACGTC. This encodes CASSQGAASSYEQYV.

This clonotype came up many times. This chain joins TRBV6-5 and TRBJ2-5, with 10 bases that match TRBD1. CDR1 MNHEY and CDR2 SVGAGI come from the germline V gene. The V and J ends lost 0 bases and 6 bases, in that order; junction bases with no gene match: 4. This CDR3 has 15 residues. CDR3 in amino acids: CASSYSTGGGKTQYF. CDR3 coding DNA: TGTGCCAGCAGTTACTCGACAGGGGGCGGGAAGACCCAGTACTTC.

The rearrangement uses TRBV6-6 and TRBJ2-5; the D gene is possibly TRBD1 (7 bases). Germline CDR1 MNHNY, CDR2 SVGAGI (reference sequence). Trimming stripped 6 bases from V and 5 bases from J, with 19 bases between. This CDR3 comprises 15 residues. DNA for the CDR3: TGTGCCAGCAGACGGGGGAGAGGGGGCATGGAGACCCAGTACTTC. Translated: CASRRGRGGMETQYF.

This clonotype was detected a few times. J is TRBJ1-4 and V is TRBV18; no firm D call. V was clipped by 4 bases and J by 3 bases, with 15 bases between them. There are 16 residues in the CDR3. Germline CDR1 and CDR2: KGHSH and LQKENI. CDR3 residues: CASSRALERPNEKLFF. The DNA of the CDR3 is TGTGCCAGCTCACGGGCTCTCGAGCGGCCTAATGAAAAACTGTTTTTT.

As DNA, the CDR3 is TGTGCCAGCAGTTTACCCCCAGGGACACCCACAGATACGCAGTATTTT. Protein: CASSLPPGTPTDTQYF. The V and J genes are TRBV12-3 or TRBV12-4 and TRBJ2-3; possible D gene TRBD1, 6 bases. Trimming took 2 bases from V and 2 from J, leaving 14 bases between them. The CDR3 sequence is 16 residues long.

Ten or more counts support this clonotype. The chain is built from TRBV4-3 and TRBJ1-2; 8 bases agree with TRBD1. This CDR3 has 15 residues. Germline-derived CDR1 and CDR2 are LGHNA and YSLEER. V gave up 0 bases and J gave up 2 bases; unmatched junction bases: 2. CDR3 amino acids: CASSQEGTGNYGYTF. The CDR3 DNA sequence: TGCGCCAGCAGCCAAGAAGGGACAGGAAACTATGGCTACACCTTC.